This TCR beta chain was retrieved from a study of beta chain features in type 1 diabetes. The study reverse transcribed the entire isolated RNA, so it sequenced expressed TCRB transcripts. The protocol was immunoSEQ multiplex PCR, while the TCRdb copy is restricted to in-frame clones and leaves out a portion. The table lists around 350,000 clones, roughly 12% of them singletons. CD45RO/CCR7/CD25/CD127/CD95/CD27 staining was used to isolate CD4+ naive, central memory, regulatory and stem cell-like memory cells by sorting. Germline assignment: CDR1 MNHNY and CDR2 SVGAGI (reference sequence). V was shortened by 6 bases and J by 1 base, with 10 bases between the two germline ends. This CDR3 is 15 amino acids long. The study's findings and limits: A closer apparent resemblance between naive, central memory and Treg TCRB repertoires was seen in patients than in healthy donors. Reduced insertions and increased deletions marked VDJ junctions in type 1 diabetes patients. Equally in patients and controls, shorter templates might have been favored by PCR.

This clone has only a few counts. Antigen: not known. V is TRBV6-6 and J is TRBJ2-6; the D is unclear. The sequencing sample was made of naive CD4+ T cells from blood. The sequence was obtained from a man aged 18 to 30 in good health. The CDR3 region has the DNA TGTGCCAGCAGACAACCGGAGTCTGGGGCCAACGTCCTGACTTTC. Encoded protein: CASRQPESGANVLTF.